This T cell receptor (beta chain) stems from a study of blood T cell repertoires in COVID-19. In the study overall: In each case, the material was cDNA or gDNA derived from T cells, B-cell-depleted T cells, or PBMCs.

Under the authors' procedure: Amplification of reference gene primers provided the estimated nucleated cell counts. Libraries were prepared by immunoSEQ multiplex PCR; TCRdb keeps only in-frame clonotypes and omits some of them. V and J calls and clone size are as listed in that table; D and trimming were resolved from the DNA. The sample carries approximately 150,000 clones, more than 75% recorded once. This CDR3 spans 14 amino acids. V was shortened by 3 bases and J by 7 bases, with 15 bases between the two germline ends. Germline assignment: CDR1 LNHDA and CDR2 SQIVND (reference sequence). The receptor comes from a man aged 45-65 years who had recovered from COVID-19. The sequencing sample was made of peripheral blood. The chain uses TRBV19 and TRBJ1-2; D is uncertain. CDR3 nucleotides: TGTGCCAGTAGTATTGCCGGGATTGTTGGTGGCTACACCTTC. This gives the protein CASSIAGIVGGYTF. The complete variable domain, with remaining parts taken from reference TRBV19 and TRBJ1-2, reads DGGITQSPKYLFRKEGQNVTLSCEQNLNHDAMYWYRQDPGQGLRLIYYSQIVNDFQKGDIAEGYSVSREKKESFPLTVTSAQKNPTAFYLCASSIAGIVGGYTFGSGTRLTVV.